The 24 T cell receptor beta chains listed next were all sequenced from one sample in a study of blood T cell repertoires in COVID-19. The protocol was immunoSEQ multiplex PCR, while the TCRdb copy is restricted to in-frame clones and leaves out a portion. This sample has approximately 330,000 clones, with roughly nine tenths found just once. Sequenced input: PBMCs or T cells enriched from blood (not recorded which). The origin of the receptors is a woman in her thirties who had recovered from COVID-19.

CDR3 coding DNA: TGTGCCAGCAGTGACGATAGTGGCAGGGAGGGGACCCAGTACTTC. It specifies CASSDDSGREGTQYF. The V gene is TRBV25-1, the J gene TRBJ2-5, with TRBD2 matching over 7 bases. V lost 3 bases and J lost 7; bases outside the gene matches: 11. Per the germline V gene, CDR1 is MGHDK and CDR2 is SYGVNS. The CDR3 length is 15 residues.

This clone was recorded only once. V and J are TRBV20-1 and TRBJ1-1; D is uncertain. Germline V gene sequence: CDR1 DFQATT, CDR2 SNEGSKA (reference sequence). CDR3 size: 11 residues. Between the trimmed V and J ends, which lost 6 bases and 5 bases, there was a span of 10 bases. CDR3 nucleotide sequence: TGCAGTGCCCCACTTGTGACTGAAGCTTTCTTT. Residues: CSAPLVTEAFF.

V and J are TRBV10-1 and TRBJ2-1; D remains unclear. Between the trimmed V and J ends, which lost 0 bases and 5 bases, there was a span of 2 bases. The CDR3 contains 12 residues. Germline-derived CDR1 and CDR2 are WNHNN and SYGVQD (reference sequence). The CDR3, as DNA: TGCGCCAGCAGTGAGTCCAACAATGAGCAGTTCTTC. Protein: CASSESNNEQFF.

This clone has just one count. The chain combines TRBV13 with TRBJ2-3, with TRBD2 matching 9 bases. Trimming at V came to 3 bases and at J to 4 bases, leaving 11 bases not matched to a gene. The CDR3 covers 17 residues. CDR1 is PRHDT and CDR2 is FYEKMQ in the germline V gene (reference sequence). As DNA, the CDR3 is TGTGCCAGCAGCTTTGGTTATAGCGGGAGTGACGCAGATACGCAGTATTTT. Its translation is CASSFGYSGSDADTQYF.

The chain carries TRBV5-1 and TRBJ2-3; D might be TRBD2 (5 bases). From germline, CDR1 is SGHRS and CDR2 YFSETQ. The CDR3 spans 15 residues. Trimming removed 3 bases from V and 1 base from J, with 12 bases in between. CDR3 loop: CASSSTGIRTDTQYF. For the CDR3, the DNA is TGCGCCAGCAGCTCTACGGGGATTCGCACAGATACGCAGTATTTT.

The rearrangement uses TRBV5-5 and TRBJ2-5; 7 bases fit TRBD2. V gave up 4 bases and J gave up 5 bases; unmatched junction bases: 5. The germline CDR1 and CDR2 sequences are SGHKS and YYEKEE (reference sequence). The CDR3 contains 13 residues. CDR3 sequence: CASSRGGPETQYF. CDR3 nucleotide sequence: TGTGCCAGCAGCCGCGGGGGACCGGAGACCCAGTACTTC.

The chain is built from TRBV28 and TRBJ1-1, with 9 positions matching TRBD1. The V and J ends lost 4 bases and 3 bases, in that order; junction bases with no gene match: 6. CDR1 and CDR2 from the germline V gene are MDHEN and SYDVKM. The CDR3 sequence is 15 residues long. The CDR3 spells CASSSTGGKDTEAFF. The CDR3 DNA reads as TGTGCCAGCAGTTCTACAGGGGGCAAGGACACTGAAGCTTTCTTT.

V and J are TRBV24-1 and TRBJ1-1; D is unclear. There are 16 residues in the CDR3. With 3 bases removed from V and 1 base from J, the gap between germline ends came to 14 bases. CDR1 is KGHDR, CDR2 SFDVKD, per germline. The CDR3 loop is CATSDALEMGNTEAFF. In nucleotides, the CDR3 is TGTGCCACCAGTGATGCCCTAGAAATGGGGAACACTGAAGCTTTCTTT.

Written as DNA, the CDR3 is TGCAGCGTTGCGGCAGGTCTTGGCTACACCTTC. As protein: CSVAAGLGYTF. The chain employs TRBV29-1 and TRBJ1-2; D ambiguous. V lost 4 bases, J lost 7 bases, and 10 bases lay in between. The germline gives CDR1 SQVTM, CDR2 ANQGSEA. This CDR3 is built from 11 residues.

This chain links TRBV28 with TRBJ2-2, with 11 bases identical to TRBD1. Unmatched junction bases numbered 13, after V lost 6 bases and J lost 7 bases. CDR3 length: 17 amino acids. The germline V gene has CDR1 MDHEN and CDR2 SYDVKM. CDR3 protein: CASRPIWTGGYGGELFF. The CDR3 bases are TGTGCCAGCAGACCCATCTGGACAGGGGGCTATGGCGGGGAGCTGTTTTTT.

The CDR3 loop reads CASSPDGGWNEKLFF. In nucleotides, the CDR3 is TGTGCCAGCTCACCAGACGGGGGTTGGAATGAAAAACTGTTTTTT. This chain uses TRBV18 with TRBJ1-4; D is perhaps TRBD1 (5 bases). Germline V gene sequence: CDR1 KGHSH, CDR2 LQKENI. The CDR3 has 15 residues. Trimming took 2 bases from V and 5 from J, leaving 12 bases between them.

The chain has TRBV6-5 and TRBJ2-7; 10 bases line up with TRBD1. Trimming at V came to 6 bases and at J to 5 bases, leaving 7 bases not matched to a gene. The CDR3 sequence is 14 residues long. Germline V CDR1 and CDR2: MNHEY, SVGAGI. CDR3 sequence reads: CASSPGQGLHEQYF. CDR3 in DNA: TGTGCCAGCAGCCCGGGACAGGGGTTACACGAGCAGTACTTC.

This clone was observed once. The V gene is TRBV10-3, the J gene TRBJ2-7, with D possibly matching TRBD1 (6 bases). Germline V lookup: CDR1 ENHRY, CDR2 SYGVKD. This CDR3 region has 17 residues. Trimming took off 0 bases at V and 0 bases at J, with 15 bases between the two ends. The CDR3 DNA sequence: TGTGCCATCAGTGAGTCCCCCGATGACAGGAGCTCCTACGAGCAGTACTTC. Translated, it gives CAISESPDDRSSYEQYF.

The CDR3 loop is CASSPLPPYEQYF. The CDR3 coding sequence is TGTGCCAGCAGTCCCCTCCCCCCCTACGAGCAGTACTTC. The J gene is TRBJ2-7, the V gene TRBV27; no reliable D call. Trimming took 5 bases from V and 2 from J, leaving 10 bases between them. Germline V gene lookup returns CDR1 MNHEY and CDR2 SMNVEV (reference sequence). The CDR3 runs 13 residues.

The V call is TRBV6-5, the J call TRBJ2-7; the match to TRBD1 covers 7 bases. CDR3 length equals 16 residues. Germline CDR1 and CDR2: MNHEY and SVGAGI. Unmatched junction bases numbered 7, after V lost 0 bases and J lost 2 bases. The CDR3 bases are TGTGCCAGCAGTTACTCGATACAGGGGCCGACCTACGAGCAGTACTTC. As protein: CASSYSIQGPTYEQYF.

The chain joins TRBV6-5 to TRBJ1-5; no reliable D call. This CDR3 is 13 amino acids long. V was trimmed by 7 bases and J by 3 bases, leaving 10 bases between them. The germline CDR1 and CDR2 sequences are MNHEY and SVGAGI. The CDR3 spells CASTWQINQPQHF. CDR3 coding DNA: TGTGCCAGCACTTGGCAGATCAATCAGCCCCAGCATTTT.

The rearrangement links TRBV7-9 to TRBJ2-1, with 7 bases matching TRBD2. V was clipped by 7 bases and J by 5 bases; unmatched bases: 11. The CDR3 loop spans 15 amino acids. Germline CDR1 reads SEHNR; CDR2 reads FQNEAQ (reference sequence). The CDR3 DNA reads TGTGCCAGCACCCCTAGGGCTAGCGGAAACAATGAGCAGTTCTTC. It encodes CASTPRASGNNEQFF.

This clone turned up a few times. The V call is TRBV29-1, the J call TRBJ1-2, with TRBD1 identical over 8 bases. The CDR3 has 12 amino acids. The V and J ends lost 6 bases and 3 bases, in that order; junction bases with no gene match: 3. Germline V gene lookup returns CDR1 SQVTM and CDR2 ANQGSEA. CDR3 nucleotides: TGCAGCGTCAAGGACAGGGACTATGGCTACACCTTC. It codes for CSVKDRDYGYTF.

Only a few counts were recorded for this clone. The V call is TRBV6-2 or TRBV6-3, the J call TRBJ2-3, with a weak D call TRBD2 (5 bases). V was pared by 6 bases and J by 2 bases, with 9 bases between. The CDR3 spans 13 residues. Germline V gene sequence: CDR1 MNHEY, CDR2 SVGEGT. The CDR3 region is CASSWRHTDTQYF. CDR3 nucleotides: TGTGCCAGCAGCTGGAGGCACACAGATACGCAGTATTTT.

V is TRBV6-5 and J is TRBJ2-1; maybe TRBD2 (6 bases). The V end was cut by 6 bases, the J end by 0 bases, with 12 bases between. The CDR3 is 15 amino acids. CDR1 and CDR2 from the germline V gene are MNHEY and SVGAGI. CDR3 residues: CASRIAADSYNEQFF. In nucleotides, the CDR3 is TGTGCCAGCAGGATAGCGGCCGACTCCTACAATGAGCAGTTCTTC.

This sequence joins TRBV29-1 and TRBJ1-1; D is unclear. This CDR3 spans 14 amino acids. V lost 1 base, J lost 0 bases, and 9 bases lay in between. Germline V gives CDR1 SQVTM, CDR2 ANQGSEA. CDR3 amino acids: CSVEGRVMNTEAFF. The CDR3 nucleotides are TGCAGCGTTGAAGGGCGGGTAATGAACACTGAAGCTTTCTTT. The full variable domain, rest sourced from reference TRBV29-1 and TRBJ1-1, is SAVISQKPSRDICQRGTSLTIQCQVDSQVTMMFWYRQQPGQSLTLIATANQGSEATYESGFVIDKFPISRPNLTFSTLTVSNMSPEDSSIYLCSVEGRVMNTEAFFGQGTRLTVV.

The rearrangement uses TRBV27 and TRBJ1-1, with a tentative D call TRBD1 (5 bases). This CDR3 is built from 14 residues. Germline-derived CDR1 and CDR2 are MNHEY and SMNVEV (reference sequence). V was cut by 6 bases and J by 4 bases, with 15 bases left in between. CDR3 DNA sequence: TGTGCCAGCAGCGCCGACAGAGCTGGCACTGAAGCTTTCTTT. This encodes CASSADRAGTEAFF.

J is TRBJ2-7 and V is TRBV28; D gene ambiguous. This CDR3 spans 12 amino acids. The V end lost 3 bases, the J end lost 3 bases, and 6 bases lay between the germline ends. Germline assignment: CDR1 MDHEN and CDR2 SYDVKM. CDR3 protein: CASSFSGYEQYF. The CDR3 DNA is TGTGCCAGCAGTTTTTCCGGCTACGAGCAGTACTTC.

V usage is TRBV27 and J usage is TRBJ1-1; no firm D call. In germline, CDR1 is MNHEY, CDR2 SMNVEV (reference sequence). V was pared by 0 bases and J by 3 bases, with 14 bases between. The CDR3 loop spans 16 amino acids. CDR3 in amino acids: CASSLSTASRYTEAFF. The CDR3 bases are TGTGCCAGCAGTTTATCAACAGCCTCTCGATACACTGAAGCTTTCTTT.